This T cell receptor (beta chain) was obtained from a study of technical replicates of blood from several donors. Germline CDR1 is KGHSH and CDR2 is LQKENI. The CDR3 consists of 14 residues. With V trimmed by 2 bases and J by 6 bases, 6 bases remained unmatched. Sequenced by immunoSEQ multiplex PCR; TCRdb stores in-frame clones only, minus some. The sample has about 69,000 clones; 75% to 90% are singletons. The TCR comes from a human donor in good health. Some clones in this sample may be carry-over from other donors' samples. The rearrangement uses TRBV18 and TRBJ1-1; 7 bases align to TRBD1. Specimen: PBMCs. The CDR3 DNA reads TGTGCCAGCTCACCAACGACAGGGCAGGCTGAAGCTTTCTTT. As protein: CASSPTTGQAEAFF.